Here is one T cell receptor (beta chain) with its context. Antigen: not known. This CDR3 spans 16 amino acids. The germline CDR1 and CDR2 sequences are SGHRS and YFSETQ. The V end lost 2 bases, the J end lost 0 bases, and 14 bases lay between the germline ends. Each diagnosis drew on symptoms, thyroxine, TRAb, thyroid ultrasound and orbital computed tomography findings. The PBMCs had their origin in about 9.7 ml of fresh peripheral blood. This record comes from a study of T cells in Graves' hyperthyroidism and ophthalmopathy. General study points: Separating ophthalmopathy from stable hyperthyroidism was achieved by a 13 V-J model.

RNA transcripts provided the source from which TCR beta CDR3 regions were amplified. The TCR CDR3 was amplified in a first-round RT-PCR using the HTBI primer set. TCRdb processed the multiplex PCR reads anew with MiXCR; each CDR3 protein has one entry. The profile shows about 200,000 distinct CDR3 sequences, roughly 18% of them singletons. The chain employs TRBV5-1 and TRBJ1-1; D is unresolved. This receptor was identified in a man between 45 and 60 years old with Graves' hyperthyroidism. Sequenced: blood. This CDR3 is CASSFGLAVMNTEAFF. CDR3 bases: TGCGCCAGCAGCTTCGGCCTGGCCGTTATGAACACTGAAGCTTTCTTT.